Detailed here is one T cell receptor beta chain. The sample is drawn from a study of blood T cells in healthy people across ages. CDR3 length equals 15 residues. From germline, CDR1 is LGHDT and CDR2 YNNKEL (reference sequence). For the second PCR, which ran for roughly 7 to 11 cycles, a sample-barcoded 5' primer and a J-beta primer mix were used. All cDNA molecules were each tagged by a template-switch adaptor with 12 random nucleotides. MiXCR, applied by TCRdb to the 5' RACE reads, yields one record per CDR3 protein. The data hold hundreds of thousands of distinct CDR3 sequences, with roughly 26% observed a single time.

The sequencing input was blood. The V and J genes are TRBV3-1 and TRBJ2-5, with 7 bases matching TRBD1. The assigned J gene may be wrong: the sequence end matches TRBJ2-1 better. The clonotype comes from a woman aged 70-85 years in good health. CDR3 bases: TGTGCCAGCAGCCTGAGGGGGCCAGTGGTAGATGAGCAGTTCTTC. It is translated as CASSLRGPVVDEQFF.